This TCR beta chain was recorded in a study of OX40 agonist ivuxolimab in advanced cancers. About the research overall: The drug used for patients, ivuxolimab, was an agonistic anti-OX40 (CD134) antibody. Every 2 weeks, patients got intravenous ivuxolimab at one of six dose levels (0.01-10 mg/kg). Overall study findings and caveats: On average, CD8+ T cells had more expanded clones than CD4+. Expanded peripheral T cell antigen specificity was not determined.

Germline CDR1 reads MNHEY; CDR2 reads SVGAGI. CDR3 length equals 15 residues. Trimming took 6 bases from V and 8 from J; bases not matched to a gene: 9. About this clone: Its specificity is not known.

Data came from immunoSEQ multiplex PCR; TCRdb stores just in-frame clones and leaves some out. Among fewer than 15,000 clones listed, more than 70% were seen once. The origin of this receptor is an adult with an advanced solid tumor such as melanoma, head and neck, liver or kidney cancer. The rearrangement uses TRBV6-5 and TRBJ2-1; TRBD2 matches 11 bases. The source was CD4+ or CD8+ T cells sorted from blood, collected in a trial of the OX40 agonist ivuxolimab. The CDR3 loop reads CASSSYSGRDDEQFF. The CDR3, as DNA: TGTGCCAGCAGCTCCTATAGCGGGAGGGACGATGAGCAGTTCTTC.